A selection of T cell receptor beta chains follows, all from one sample in a study of siplizumab effects on memory and regulatory T cells. The table came from immunoSEQ multiplex PCR; TCRdb's copy has only in-frame clones and leaves some out. There are around 68,000 clones in the sample; approximately 88% occur only once, and around 1.8% lies in the top ten. Specimen: Tregs sorted from blood. These receptors were taken from a human donor in good health. The conserved cysteine and the conserved F or W are not part of the CDR3 here. D genes are given only for firm matches.

D: TRBD2
J: TRBJ2-1
V: TRBV18
CDR3: ASSPGLALYNEQF

D: .
J: TRBJ1-5
V: TRBV4-1
CDR3: ASSQEGQRNQPQH

D: TRBD1
J: TRBJ2-7
V: TRBV5-1
CDR3: ASSPNRGTYEQY

D: .
J: TRBJ1-3
V: TRBV2
CDR3: ASSVEGNTIY

D: .
J: TRBJ1-5
V: TRBV6-6
CDR3: ASMARGNQPQH

D: TRBD1
J: TRBJ1-1
V: TRBV10-3
CDR3: AIRNPGQGANTEAF

D: TRBD2
J: TRBJ2-5
V: TRBV19
CDR3: ASSMGTTPGETQY

D: TRBD2
J: TRBJ2-7
V: TRBV9
CDR3: ASSPQREGYEQY

D: .
J: TRBJ1-3
V: TRBV29-1
CDR3: SVEPPGNTIY

D: .
J: TRBJ2-7
V: TRBV29-1
CDR3: SVRRGPQY

D: .
J: TRBJ2-1
V: TRBV4-3
CDR3: ASRGSHSSYNEQF

D: .
J: TRBJ1-5
V: TRBV25-1
CDR3: ASSEYGQPQH

D: TRBD1
J: TRBJ2-1
V: TRBV28
CDR3: ASTLVTGSLNNEQF

D: TRBD2
J: TRBJ2-1
V: TRBV19
CDR3: ASTLTGTSGNEQF

D: TRBD2
J: TRBJ2-7
V: TRBV5-1
CDR3: ASSLEAGPSYEQY

D: .
J: TRBJ1-2
V: TRBV9
CDR3: ASSAHTSTGSYGYT

D: .
J: TRBJ2-1
V: TRBV5-4
CDR3: ASSPGLGKFTEQF

D: .
J: TRBJ2-5
V: TRBV30
CDR3: AWSVGVAETQY

D: .
J: TRBJ2-7
V: TRBV16
CDR3: ASSQFRDRSYEQY

D: .
J: TRBJ2-1
V: TRBV29-1
CDR3: SVEIGTQQF

D: .
J: TRBJ1-1
V: TRBV4-1
CDR3: ASSQARDSANTEAF

D: TRBD1
J: TRBJ1-1
V: TRBV5-1
CDR3: ASSAGTANTEAF

D: TRBD1
J: TRBJ1-1
V: TRBV30
CDR3: AWTWTGFTEAF

D: TRBD1
J: TRBJ1-1
V: TRBV5-6
CDR3: ASSVRGPGNTEAF

D: .
J: TRBJ2-7
V: TRBV20-1
CDR3: SATSYEQY

D: .
J: TRBJ2-7
V: TRBV5-4
CDR3: ASSNHLRTQRVYEQY

D: .
J: TRBJ2-7
V: TRBV19
CDR3: ASSHRGGTRSYEQY

D: TRBD1
J: TRBJ1-2
V: TRBV30
CDR3: AFINRGGYT

D: .
J: TRBJ2-3
V: TRBV5-4
CDR3: ASSLASHSTDTQY

D: .
J: TRBJ1-4
V: TRBV19
CDR3: ASSPQGGTNEKLF

D: .
J: TRBJ1-2
V: TRBV6-6
CDR3: ASSPNRADYGYT

D: .
J: TRBJ2-5
V: TRBV15
CDR3: ATSLMQETQY

D: .
J: TRBJ1-1
V: TRBV5-4
CDR3: ASSSKGPMNTEAF

D: .
J: TRBJ2-3
V: TRBV7-7
CDR3: ASRLGGDTQY

D: .
J: TRBJ2-1
V: TRBV6-6
CDR3: ASSLDNEQF

D: .
J: TRBJ1-1
V: TRBV20-1
CDR3: SARGNTEAF

D: .
J: TRBJ2-1
V: TRBV25-1
CDR3: ASSELTVPYNEQF

D: .
J: TRBJ1-6
V: TRBV12-5
CDR3: ASGLEGVSPLH

D: .
J: TRBJ2-3
V: TRBV6-1
CDR3: ASSEYVWGDTQY

D: TRBD2
J: TRBJ2-5
V: TRBV30
CDR3: AWSFRTSGRAETQY

D: TRBD1
J: TRBJ1-2
V: TRBV7-9
CDR3: ASSSDRLFVQGYT

D: TRBD1
J: TRBJ2-1
V: TRBV15
CDR3: ATSRARTGGSYNEQF

D: .
J: TRBJ2-1
V: TRBV27
CDR3: ASSPGSSYNEQF

D: TRBD1
J: TRBJ1-3
V: TRBV6-6
CDR3: ASRRQGTIGNTIY

D: .
J: TRBJ1-1
V: TRBV2
CDR3: ASIGRDGKVEAF

D: .
J: TRBJ1-3
V: TRBV19
CDR3: ASMTDTYTIY

D: .
J: TRBJ1-3
V: TRBV19
CDR3: AIPIGNTIY

D: .
J: TRBJ2-1
V: TRBV9
CDR3: ASSVESEPHEQF

D: TRBD2
J: TRBJ2-1
V: TRBV7-2
CDR3: ASSSGTSGRVYNEQF

D: TRBD1
J: TRBJ2-1
V: TRBV6-1
CDR3: ASSVRGQVYNEQF

D: .
J: TRBJ1-1
V: TRBV9
CDR3: ASSVETNTEAF